Described below is a single TCR beta chain sequence and its context. What it recognizes is unknown. The data derive from a study of cytomegalovirus exposure and HLA in healthy donors. General study findings and limits: Several V segments, TRBV6-2 and TRBV6-3 among them, could not be told apart and were dropped. According to the study, about 180 TCR beta chains were cytomegalovirus-associated.

The germline V gene encodes CDR1 SGHVS and CDR2 FNYEAQ. The CDR3 runs 16 residues. With V trimmed by 4 bases and J by 0 bases, 2 bases remained unmatched. The PCR contained 60 Vbeta and 13 Jbeta primers. The data were produced by immunoSEQ multiplex PCR, yet TCRdb's version contains in-frame clones alone and is incomplete. The table lists about 140,000 clones, approximately 82% of them singletons. Source material: PBMCs. The chain combines TRBV7-6 with TRBJ2-3; 12 bases map to TRBD2. The sequence derives from a man aged 25-45 years in good health and CMV-seropositive. The CDR3 nucleotides are TGTGCCAGCAGCTACGGGACTAGCGGGAGCACAGATACGCAGTATTTT. Amino acids: CASSYGTSGSTDTQYF. The full variable domain, rest sourced from reference TRBV7-6 and TRBJ2-3, is GAGVSQSPRYKVTKRGQDVALRCDPISGHVSLYWYRQALGQGPEFLTYFNYEAQQDKSGLPNDRFSAERPEGSISTLTIQRTEQRDSAMYRCASSYGTSGSTDTQYFGPGTRLTVL.